This is a list of T cell receptor beta chains from one sample in a study of T cell responses to AZD1222 COVID-19 vaccine. The data were produced by immunoSEQ multiplex PCR, yet TCRdb's version contains in-frame clones alone and is incomplete. The repertoire holds 90,000 to 150,000 clones, with over 75% as singletons. The input for sequencing was peripheral blood, taken on day 0 of AZD1222 vaccination. These receptors originate from an adult in good health. CDR3s include the opening cysteine and the closing phenylalanine or tryptophan.

>TRBV6-1|TRBJ2-7
CASSNPGQGFYEQYF
>TRBV6-1|TRBJ2-7
CASSGAALAGAYEQYF
>TRBV28|TRBJ2-1
CASSTPGGEQFF
>TRBV28|TRBJ2-1
CASSLENEQFF
>TRBV9|TRBJ2-5
CASSVGPQVTETQYF
>TRBV4-3|TRBJ1-1
CASSPAGGFTEAFF
>TRBV5-1|TRBJ1-3
CASRQRGEGNTIYF
>TRBV4-2|TRBJ1-3
CASSDRGGNTIYF
>TRBV27|TRBJ1-5
CASSPDSNQPQHF
>TRBV28|TRBJ1-1
CASTRTGPRGAFF
>TRBV18|TRBJ2-2
CASSPLKGPGNTGELFF
>TRBV6-1|TRBJ2-6
CASSERGPSGGANVLTF
>TRBV5-1|TRBJ2-1
CASSLARQQYNEQFF
>TRBV28|TRBJ1-2
CASTWGGTVEYGYTF
>TRBV7-9|TRBJ1-6
CASSLRGFGDSPLHF
>TRBV29-1|TRBJ1-2
CSAVSAQGEGYTF
>TRBV28|TRBJ1-6
CASSFSNRGLGSPLHF
>TRBV28|TRBJ2-4
CASSIAKNIQYF
>TRBV6-4|TRBJ1-5
CASRPGSQPQHF
>TRBV4-1|TRBJ1-1
CASSQGWARTVRPEAFF
>TRBV9|TRBJ2-3
CASSVALLEPNTQYF
>TRBV5-8|TRBJ1-4
CASSLTGINEKLFF
>TRBV15|TRBJ2-6
CATSPREGSGANVLTF
>TRBV3-1/TRBV3-2|TRBJ2-7
CASSQGRGEQYF
>TRBV2|TRBJ1-1
CASSEGVREAFF
>TRBV7-2|TRBJ2-2
CASSLFLAGGSGELFF
>TRBV30|TRBJ2-5
CAWSATGKETQYF
>TRBV28|TRBJ2-5
CASSFHPGAQYF
>TRBV3-1/TRBV3-2|TRBJ2-7
CASESDGYEQYF
>TRBV10-3|TRBJ2-7
CAVGGRQSYEQYF
>TRBV19|TRBJ1-2
CASSTRDRISYTF
>TRBV11-2|TRBJ2-1
CASSLRREPRNEQFF
>TRBV6-4|TRBJ2-2
CASRAGTENTGELFF
>TRBV7-6|TRBJ1-1
CASSPSIGSFEAFF
>TRBV6-5|TRBJ1-1
CASSTTGAPTEAFF
>TRBV5-4|TRBJ1-6
CASSGDGLSYNSPLHF
>TRBV7-8|TRBJ2-1
CASSLVGLAGANEQFF
>TRBV3-1/TRBV3-2|TRBJ1-1
CASSTMRGTEAFF
>TRBV3-1/TRBV3-2|TRBJ2-5
CASSQDLRDAGETQYF
>TRBV5-1|TRBJ2-7
CASSWTGYEQYF
>TRBV3-1/TRBV3-2|TRBJ2-3
CASSRLRGEDTQYF
>TRBV11-1|TRBJ2-7
CASSPTGTETYEQYF